The sample holds many counts of the clone carrying this T cell receptor beta chain. Its antigen remains unknown. TCR beta VDJ and CDR3 profiles were obtained from a genomic DNA template. MiXCR was run by TCRdb on the reads, yielding one entry per CDR3 protein. The table includes roughly 160,000 distinct CDR3 sequences, about two thirds detected once. This sample was taken from a study of CD8+CD57+ T cells in acquired aplastic anemia. The overall study: On average, sorted CD4+ and CD8+ cells gave roughly 3 ug of DNA.

The ends were cut back, 4 bases at V and 0 bases at J, with 13 bases in the middle. This CDR3 spans 16 amino acids. The germline V gene encodes CDR1 SGHAT and CDR2 FQNNGV. Study outcomes and limitations: Levels of CD8+ Simpson's diversity were not significantly distinct in patients versus controls. Between patients and controls, 25 to 30 CD8+ CDR3 sequences were found in common.

Before being chosen for sequencing, patients had shown CD8+CD57+ cell expansion by flow cytometry. The sample was sorted CD4+, CD8+, or CD8+CD57+ T cells (not recorded which) from PBMCs. This sequence joins TRBV11-2 and TRBJ2-1; weak D call: TRBD2 (5 bases). This receptor was taken from a human donor with aplastic anemia. CDR3 sequence: CASSSGLLSSYNEQFF. CDR3 sequence (DNA): TGTGCCAGCAGCTCCGGACTCCTAAGCTCCTACAATGAGCAGTTCTTC.